Following are 3 T cell receptor beta chains from one sample sequenced in a study of tumor and adjacent non-tumor tissue in lung cancer. A modified ARM-PCR protocol with three rounds of nested PCR amplified TCRbeta. TCRdb itself ran the multiplex PCR reads through MiXCR, one entry per CDR3 protein. The sample yields around 99,000 distinct CDR3 sequences, about 63% seen once. The template was RNA from unsorted bulk tissue. Distant lung tissue was collected more than 3 cm away from the tumor edge. Material: distant non-tumor lung tissue. The source is a man in his sixties with non-small cell lung cancer.

V is TRBV29-1 and J is TRBJ1-5; no firm D call. The assigned J gene may be wrong: the sequence end matches TRBJ2-3 better. Germline V lookup: CDR1 SQVTM, CDR2 ANQGSEA. CDR3 length equals 12 residues. The CDR3 loop is CSAGYGNQPQYF. The CDR3 coding sequence is TGCAGCGCAGGCTATGGCAATCAGCCCCAGTATTTT.

As to this clonotype: An end of the junction differs from the germline gene, which may be a read error. The J gene is TRBJ1-5, the V gene TRBV12-5; D possibly corresponds to TRBD1 (5 bases). This CDR3 is built from 18 residues. The V gene's germline CDR1 is LGHNT and CDR2 FRNRAP. The chain's CDR3 is CSSGLGHFGLLGDQPQHF. CDR3 DNA: TGTTCTAGTGGTTTGGGTCACTTCGGACTCTTAGGGGATCAGCCCCAGCATTTT.

This chain joins TRBV5-1 and TRBJ2-5; D might be TRBD2 (5 bases). The ends were cut back, 4 bases at V and 5 bases at J, with 18 bases in the middle. There are 15 residues in the CDR3. Per the germline V gene, CDR1 is SGHRS and CDR2 is YFSETQ. The chain's CDR3 is CASSKLVGVRETQYF. CDR3 DNA: TGCGCCAGCAGCAAATTAGTGGGAGTACGGGAGACCCAGTACTTC.